The subject of this entry is one T cell receptor beta chain. Its antigen is unidentified. The record originates from a study of CD8+ T cells in alopecia areata. Study overall: Oral tofacitinib (5 to 10 mg twice daily) was administered to treated patients.

Study conclusions and caveats: Possibly as an HLA-related effect, TCR sharing across patients appeared less clear than in mice. Higher clonality than in normal scalp was seen in lesional scalp, especially alopecia totalis/universalis.

The authors extracted RNA and reverse transcribed it into cDNA as the sequencing template. Method: immunoSEQ multiplex PCR; TCRdb's copy keeps in-frame clones and lacks some. The table has some 51,000 clones, about 96% seen once. The researchers isolated CD4+ and CD8+ T cells from PBMCs by sorting. Specimen: CD8+ T cells sorted from blood, collected at week 0. This sequence originates from a human donor with alopecia areata.

The CDR3 loop reads CASSYRDSGWDEQYF. CDR3 nucleotide sequence: TGTGCCAGCAGTTATAGGGACAGTGGGTGGGACGAGCAGTACTTC. The J gene is TRBJ2-7, the V gene TRBV6-5; 7 bases fit TRBD1. V shed 3 bases, J shed 5 bases, and the junction held 10 bases outside the gene matches. CDR3 length: 15 amino acids. The germline V gene encodes CDR1 MNHEY and CDR2 SVGAGI.